Described below is a single T cell receptor beta chain sequence and its context. This sample was taken from a study of technical replicates of blood from several donors. Only in-frame clones appear in the TCRdb table, and some are missing; sequencing was by immunoSEQ multiplex PCR. The sample contains fewer than 85,000 clones, 95% to 97% of which appear only once. V lost 4 bases to trimming and J lost 0 bases, with 12 bases between them. CDR1 is SGHRS, CDR2 YFSETQ, per germline. The CDR3 extends over 15 amino acids. The source is a human donor in good health. Sample: T cells isolated from PBMCs. The chain joins TRBV5-1 to TRBJ2-3, with a tentative D call TRBD2 (6 bases). The CDR3: CASSPTSTSTDTQYF. Here the CDR3 DNA reads TGCGCCAGCAGCCCCACTAGCACTAGCACAGATACGCAGTATTTT.